A selection of T cell receptor beta chains follows, all from one sample in a study of T cells after yellow fever vaccination. TCRdb passed the 5' RACE reads through MiXCR, listing each CDR3 protein once. The sample shows 450,000 to 600,000 distinct CDR3 sequences, about a sixth of them seen only once. Here the sequenced sample was PBMCs, taken around 5 days after the first yellow fever vaccination. The receptors originated from a man aged 18 to 35 who received the YFV17D yellow fever vaccine. Both conserved end residues are part of each CDR3. Each record gives: V gene, D gene, J gene, clone size, CDR3 protein, CDR3 DNA. A D gene is named only where the DNA matches it firmly. Some rows have no size entry. The others give once, few or many, or a class for an expanded clone.

v_call: TRBV3-1
d_call: TRBD2
j_call: TRBJ2-5
clone_size: many
cdr3_aa: CASSRTSGQETQYF
cdr3_nt: TGTGCCAGCAGCCGGACTAGCGGCCAAGAGACCCAGTACTTC

v_call: TRBV24-1
d_call: NA
j_call: TRBJ2-5
clone_size: NA
cdr3_aa: CATSDWGRGNQETQYF
cdr3_nt: TGTGCCACCAGTGATTGGGGCAGGGGCAACCAAGAGACCCAGTACTTC

v_call: TRBV7-2
d_call: NA
j_call: TRBJ2-1
clone_size: few
cdr3_aa: CASSLGRGAPSNEQFF
cdr3_nt: TGTGCCAGCAGCTTAGGCCGGGGGGCCCCGTCCAATGAGCAGTTCTTC

v_call: TRBV9
d_call: NA
j_call: TRBJ2-5
clone_size: many
cdr3_aa: CASSSTGGQHETQYF
cdr3_nt: TGTGCCAGCAGCTCCACGGGGGGCCAACACGAGACCCAGTACTTC

v_call: TRBV7-2
d_call: NA
j_call: TRBJ1-1
clone_size: NA
cdr3_aa: CASSLALWGTEAFF
cdr3_nt: TGTGCCAGCAGCTTAGCCCTTTGGGGCACTGAAGCTTTCTTT

v_call: TRBV2
d_call: NA
j_call: TRBJ2-3
clone_size: once
cdr3_aa: CASPPGGPGDTQYF
cdr3_nt: TGTGCCAGCCCCCCAGGCGGCCCAGGAGATACGCAGTATTTT

v_call: TRBV5-1
d_call: TRBD2
j_call: TRBJ2-7
clone_size: NA
cdr3_aa: CASSLLAGPLYEQYF
cdr3_nt: TGCGCCAGCAGCTTACTAGCGGGGCCTCTCTACGAGCAGTACTTC

v_call: TRBV18
d_call: TRBD2
j_call: TRBJ2-3
clone_size: NA
cdr3_aa: CASSKTSGGQPITDTQYF
cdr3_nt: TGTGCCAGCTCAAAAACTAGCGGGGGCCAGCCCATCACAGATACGCAGTATTTT

v_call: TRBV12-3/TRBV12-4
d_call: NA
j_call: TRBJ1-1
clone_size: many
cdr3_aa: CASILRGGNTEAFF
cdr3_nt: TGTGCCAGCATCCTGCGGGGCGGGAACACTGAAGCTTTCTTT

v_call: TRBV20-1
d_call: NA
j_call: TRBJ2-3
clone_size: NA
cdr3_aa: CSASGAAGGTQYF
cdr3_nt: TGCAGTGCTAGTGGGGCAGCTGGGGGTACGCAGTATTTT

v_call: TRBV7-9
d_call: NA
j_call: TRBJ2-1
clone_size: NA
cdr3_aa: CASTFGTYYNEQFF
cdr3_nt: TGTGCCAGCACCTTTGGGACATATTACAATGAGCAGTTCTTC

v_call: TRBV7-6
d_call: TRBD2
j_call: TRBJ2-5
clone_size: many
cdr3_aa: CASSSTLLSGGTQYF
cdr3_nt: TGTGCCAGCAGCTCAACACTCCTTAGCGGGGGGACCCAGTACTTC

v_call: TRBV7-2
d_call: NA
j_call: TRBJ2-5
clone_size: few
cdr3_aa: CASSGARGNFQETQYF
cdr3_nt: TGTGCCAGCTCGGGGGCCCGGGGGAATTTCCAAGAGACCCAGTACTTC

v_call: TRBV29-1
d_call: TRBD2
j_call: TRBJ2-5
clone_size: many
cdr3_aa: CSVEWRLAGEQETQYF
cdr3_nt: TGCAGCGTTGAATGGCGGCTAGCGGGGGAACAAGAGACCCAGTACTTC

v_call: TRBV4-3
d_call: NA
j_call: TRBJ1-6
clone_size: NA
cdr3_aa: CASSQEYSGSSYNSPLHF
cdr3_nt: TGCGCCAGCAGCCAAGAATATTCAGGGAGCTCCTATAATTCACCCCTCCACTTT

v_call: TRBV4-1
d_call: NA
j_call: TRBJ2-5
clone_size: NA
cdr3_aa: CASSHWLGAPYQETQYF
cdr3_nt: TGCGCCAGCAGCCACTGGTTGGGGGCCCCGTACCAAGAGACCCAGTACTTC